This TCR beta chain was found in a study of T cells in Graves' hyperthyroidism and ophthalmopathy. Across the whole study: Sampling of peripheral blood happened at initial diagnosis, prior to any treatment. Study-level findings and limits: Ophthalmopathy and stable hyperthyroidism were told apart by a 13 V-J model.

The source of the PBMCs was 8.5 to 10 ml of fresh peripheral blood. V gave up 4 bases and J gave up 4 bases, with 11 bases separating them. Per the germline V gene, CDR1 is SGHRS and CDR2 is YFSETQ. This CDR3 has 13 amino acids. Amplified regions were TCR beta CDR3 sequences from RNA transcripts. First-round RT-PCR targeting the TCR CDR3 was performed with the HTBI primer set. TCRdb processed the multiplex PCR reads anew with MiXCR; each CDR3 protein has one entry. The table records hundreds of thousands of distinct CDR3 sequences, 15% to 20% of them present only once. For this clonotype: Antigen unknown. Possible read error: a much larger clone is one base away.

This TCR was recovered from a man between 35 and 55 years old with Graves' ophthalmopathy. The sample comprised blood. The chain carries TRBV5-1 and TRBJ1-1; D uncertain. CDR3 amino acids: CASSPSGTTEAFF. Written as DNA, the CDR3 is TGCGCCAGCAGCCCTTCCGGAACCACTGAAGCTTTCTTT.